This T cell receptor (beta chain) derives from a study of identical twins. This clonotype was observed many times. In TCRdb, the 5' RACE reads were re-called with MiXCR into one record per CDR3 protein. Of about 890,000 distinct CDR3 sequences in the sample, 10% to 15% were seen once. These data are also associated with another study on yellow fever vaccine responses in identical twins.

Sequencing was carried out using PBMCs. The source of this sequence is a woman aged 18-35 years in good health.

The CDR3 is CASSLGGTGGNEQFF. In nucleotides, the CDR3 is TGTGCCAGCAGTCTCGGAGGGACAGGAGGAAATGAGCAGTTCTTC. The chain combines TRBV5-5 with TRBJ2-1; 8 bases are shared with TRBD1. After removal of 5 bases from V and 7 bases from J, the junction contained 11 bases not matched to a gene. CDR1 and CDR2 (germline): SGHKS, YYEKEE (reference sequence). CDR3 size: 15 residues. Supplemented by reference TRBV5-5 and TRBJ2-1, the full variable domain reads DAGVTQSPTHLIKTRGQQVTLRCSPISGHKSVSWYQQVLGQGPQFIFQYYEKEERGRGNFPDRFSARQFPNYSSELNVNALLLGDSALYLCASSLGGTGGNEQFFGPGTRLTVL.